The 27 T cell receptor beta chains listed next were all sequenced from one sample in a study of blood T cell repertoires in COVID-19. The repertoire was sequenced with immunoSEQ multiplex PCR; TCRdb's copy has only in-frame clones and lacks some. The sample yields around 100,000 clones, roughly 79% seen once. The material sequenced was peripheral blood. The source is a man aged 65 to 85 with active or convalescent COVID-19.

The rearrangement links TRBV4-3 to TRBJ2-3; possible D gene TRBD1, 5 bases. Per the germline V gene, CDR1 is LGHNA and CDR2 is YSLEER. This CDR3 spans 17 amino acids. The V and J ends lost 1 base and 7 bases respectively, with 21 bases between them. CDR3 DNA sequence: TGCGCCAGCAGCCAAGTACCAGGGTTAGAGGAAGGATATACGCAGTATTTT. Translating gives CASSQVPGLEEGYTQYF.

With respect to this clone: Relative to the germline gene, one junction end is altered; a read error may explain this. This chain joins TRBV15 and TRBJ1-3; 7 bases line up with TRBD1. Looked up from germline, CDR1 is LNHNV and CDR2 is YYDKDF (reference sequence). The CDR3 has 13 residues. The CDR3 here is CATIRQGGDTIYF. In nucleotides, the CDR3 is TGTGCCACCATCAGACAGGGTGGCGACACCATATATTTT.

The chain is built from TRBV4-1 and TRBJ2-1, with 11 bases identical to TRBD2. Germline CDR1 reads MGHRA; CDR2 reads YSYEKL. There are 16 residues in the CDR3. The ends lost 4 bases at V and 3 bases at J; junction bases unmatched: 5. CDR3 nucleotide sequence: TGCGCCAGCAGCCCCCCAACTAGCGGGGGCTACAATGAGCAGTTCTTC. Its protein is CASSPPTSGGYNEQFF.

J is TRBJ2-3 and V is TRBV7-2, with 13 bases aligning to TRBD2. V lost 4 bases to trimming and J lost 6 bases; unmatched junction nucleotides: 10. Germline lookup yields CDR1 SGHTA and CDR2 FQGNSA. This CDR3 spans 17 amino acids. CDR3 sequence reads: CASSWTSGSLDGDTQYF. The CDR3 region has the DNA TGTGCCAGCAGCTGGACTAGCGGGAGCCTCGATGGGGATACGCAGTATTTT.

The rearrangement uses TRBV24-1 and TRBJ2-2; no clear D. V lost 6 bases and J lost 8, with 9 bases in between. Germline V lookup: CDR1 KGHDR, CDR2 SFDVKD. This CDR3 region has 12 residues. DNA of the CDR3: TGTGCCACCAGTCGACTCCCTGGGGAGCTGTTTTTT. Translation gives CATSRLPGELFF.

The genes are TRBV9 and TRBJ2-1, with D possibly matching TRBD1 (5 bases). This CDR3 region has 15 residues. Deletions cut 0 bases from V and 1 base from J, with 8 bases between. CDR1 is SGDLS, CDR2 YYNGEE, per germline. CDR3 protein: CASSVEQGSYNEQFF. The DNA of the CDR3 is TGTGCCAGCAGCGTAGAGCAGGGTTCCTACAATGAGCAGTTCTTC.

This CDR3 reads CASSQEGQQGGSYEQYF. CDR3 nucleotides: TGTGCCAGCAGCCAAGAAGGCCAACAGGGAGGGTCCTACGAGCAGTACTTC. The chain carries TRBV14 and TRBJ2-7, with TRBD2 as a possible D gene (7 bases). Between the trimmed V and J ends, which lost 0 bases and 1 base, there was a span of 16 bases. The CDR3 loop spans 17 amino acids. CDR1 SGHDN and CDR2 FVKESK come from the germline V gene.

V is TRBV11-1 and J is TRBJ2-3; 12 nucleotides align to TRBD2. The CDR3 has 18 residues. Germline CDR1 and CDR2: SGHAT and FQDESV (reference sequence). V dropped 0 bases and J dropped 5; count of bases not matched to a gene: 9. CDR3 protein: CASSLAGRLAGEKDTQYF. CDR3 bases: TGTGCCAGCAGCTTAGCTGGGAGACTAGCGGGAGAGAAAGATACGCAGTATTTT.

The J gene is TRBJ2-7, the V gene TRBV14; D might be TRBD1 (6 bases). Trimming removed 4 bases at V and 6 bases at J, with 28 bases between. CDR1 and CDR2 (germline): SGHDN, FVKESK. The CDR3 length is 18 residues. The CDR3 reads CASSLRPAGEDRASEQYF. CDR3 DNA sequence: TGTGCCAGCAGCCTCCGCCCCGCTGGAGAGGACAGAGCTTCCGAGCAGTACTTC.

The rearrangement joins TRBV7-2 to TRBJ2-5, with TRBD1 matching 11 bases. Germline CDR1 is SGHTA and CDR2 is FQGNSA. The CDR3 length is 19 residues. Trimming at V came to 3 bases and at J to 2 bases, leaving 14 bases not matched to a gene. This CDR3 is CASSFSPYRDRGIQETQYF. The CDR3 nucleotides are TGTGCCAGCAGCTTTAGTCCTTACCGGGACAGGGGGATTCAAGAGACCCAGTACTTC.

The J gene is TRBJ1-2, the V gene TRBV11-2; 12 nucleotides match TRBD1. V lost 4 bases and J lost 10; bases outside the gene matches: 4. Germline values: CDR1 SGHAT, CDR2 FQNNGV. The CDR3 runs 13 residues. The CDR3 DNA is TGTGCCAGCAGCTCGGGACAGGGGGCTCTCTACACCTTC. It translates to CASSSGQGALYTF.

The genes are TRBV7-2 and TRBJ2-3; D unresolved. This CDR3 has 15 residues. Germline lookup yields CDR1 SGHTA and CDR2 FQGNSA. V was cut by 1 base and J by 1 base, with 9 bases left in between. Here the CDR3 DNA reads TGTGCCAGCAGCTTAGTTCGGCAGGGCACAGATACGCAGTATTTT. It specifies CASSLVRQGTDTQYF.

The chain is built from TRBV2 and TRBJ1-5, with 7 bases fitting TRBD1. CDR3 length: 14 residues. Germline V gene lookup returns CDR1 SNHLY and CDR2 FYNNEI. Trimming at V came to 7 bases and at J to 1 base, leaving 4 bases not matched to a gene. DNA for the CDR3: TGTGCCAGCACCCTGGGACAGAGCAATCAGCCCCAGCATTTT. Translated: CASTLGQSNQPQHF.

The chain recombines TRBV11-3 with TRBJ2-3; D is unresolved. Trimming took 2 bases from V and 2 from J, leaving 8 bases between them. Germline V gene data show CDR1 as SGHNT and CDR2 as YENEEA. The CDR3 is made up of 14 amino acids. The CDR3 DNA reads TGTGCCAGCAGCTTACGTTCACACACAGATACGCAGTATTTT. It encodes CASSLRSHTDTQYF.

The rearrangement links TRBV10-3 to TRBJ2-3, with 12 bases aligning to TRBD2. Germline CDR1 and CDR2: ENHRY and SYGVKD. V shed 6 bases and J 5 bases; nucleotides not matched to a gene: 6. There are 15 residues in the CDR3. CDR3 sequence (DNA): TGTGCCATCAGCCGGACTAGCGGGACGGTAGATACGCAGTATTTT. It specifies CAISRTSGTVDTQYF.

The J gene is TRBJ1-1, the V gene TRBV4-2; D perhaps matches TRBD1 (5 bases). This CDR3 is 15 amino acids long. With 0 bases removed from V and 1 base from J, the gap between germline ends came to 9 bases. Germline CDR1 LGHNA, CDR2 YNFKEQ. In nucleotides, the CDR3 is TGTGCCAGCAGCCAAGAGTGGGGCACGAACACTGAAGCTTTCTTT. Translating it yields CASSQEWGTNTEAFF.

A few counts support this clone. This chain links TRBV7-2 with TRBJ2-3, with TRBD2 matching 10 bases. CDR1 and CDR2 (germline): SGHTA, FQGNSA. The length of the CDR3 is 15 residues. The V and J ends lost 7 bases and 4 bases, in that order; junction bases with no gene match: 8. The CDR3 loop reads CASTQSGRGADTQYF. In DNA form, the CDR3 reads TGTGCCAGCACCCAAAGCGGGAGGGGGGCAGATACGCAGTATTTT. Using reference TRBV7-2 and TRBJ2-3 for the parts outside the CDR3, the full variable domain is GAGVSQSPSNKVTEKGKDVELRCDPISGHTALYWYRQSLGQGLEFLIYFQGNSAPDKSGLPSDRFSAERTGGSVSTLTIQRTQQEDSAVYLCASTQSGRGADTQYFGPGTRLTVL.

J is TRBJ1-2 and V is TRBV5-4; possible D gene TRBD1, 6 bases. The germline V and J ends were trimmed by 0 bases and 6 bases, with 27 bases remaining between them. Germline lookup yields CDR1 SGHNT and CDR2 YYREEE (reference sequence). The CDR3 totals 19 residues. The CDR3: CASSLAGRGFRTVSHGYTF. The CDR3 nucleotides read TGTGCCAGCAGCTTGGCTGGAAGAGGATTCAGGACAGTAAGTCATGGCTACACCTTC.

The chain employs TRBV3-1 (or the pseudogene TRBV3-2) and TRBJ1-2; no clear D. V shed 1 base and J shed 0 bases, with 9 bases lying between them. This CDR3 region has 15 residues. Germline V gene lookup returns CDR1 LGHDT and CDR2 YNNKEL (reference sequence). CDR3 residues: CASSQGAATNYGYTF. The CDR3 DNA reads TGTGCCAGCAGCCAAGGGGCAGCAACTAACTATGGCTACACCTTC.

The J gene is TRBJ2-3, the V gene TRBV27; 10 bases align to TRBD1. This CDR3 is 16 amino acids long. V shed 3 bases, J shed 2 bases, and the junction held 5 bases outside the gene matches. Germline assignment: CDR1 MNHEY and CDR2 SMNVEV (reference sequence). The CDR3: CASSFEGQGTTDTQYF. As DNA, the CDR3 is TGTGCCAGCAGTTTTGAGGGACAGGGGACCACAGATACGCAGTATTTT.

The rearrangement uses TRBV19 and TRBJ1-5, with unresolved D. Germline V CDR1 and CDR2: LNHDA, SQIVND (reference sequence). This CDR3 region has 12 residues. Trimming removed 3 bases from V and 10 bases from J, with 10 bases in between. The CDR3 protein is CASSMLGDPQHF. Here the CDR3 DNA reads TGTGCCAGTAGTATGTTAGGAGACCCCCAGCATTTT.

The chain combines TRBV24-1 with TRBJ2-1; maybe TRBD2 (6 bases). In germline, CDR1 is KGHDR, CDR2 SFDVKD. Trimming took 2 bases from V and 0 from J, leaving 19 bases between them. This CDR3 contains 19 residues. In nucleotides, the CDR3 is TGTGCCACCAGTGATTCACGCTCTAGCGAGACCTTCTCCTACAATGAGCAGTTCTTC. Translation: CATSDSRSSETFSYNEQFF.

The chain is built from TRBV5-6 and TRBJ2-5; TRBD2 might be the D (5 bases). In germline, CDR1 is SGHDT, CDR2 YYEEEE. The germline V and J ends were trimmed by 3 bases and 5 bases, with 17 bases remaining between them. The CDR3 is made up of 15 amino acids. The DNA of the CDR3 is TGTGCCAGCAGCTCTCGGTTCCTCGAGCGGGAGACCCAGTACTTC. Translation gives CASSSRFLERETQYF.

Here the CDR3 reads CAISEFVTGGGQPQHF. The DNA of the CDR3 is TGTGCCATCAGTGAGTTTGTGACAGGGGGCGGACAGCCCCAGCATTTT. This chain joins TRBV10-3 and TRBJ1-5; 10 bases map to TRBD1. The CDR3 contains 16 residues. J gave up 7 bases and V 1 base, and 7 bases lay outside the gene matches. Germline values: CDR1 ENHRY, CDR2 SYGVKD.

V and J are TRBV19 and TRBJ2-5; 11 bases map to TRBD2. Germline-derived CDR1 and CDR2 are LNHDA and SQIVND (reference sequence). The trim removed 7 bases at V and 4 bases at J, leaving 8 bases unmatched. This CDR3 has 15 amino acids. CDR3 DNA: TGTGCCAGTAACACCCTAGCGGGAGGTATAGAGACCCAGTACTTC. This sequence encodes CASNTLAGGIETQYF.

The rearrangement uses TRBV28 and TRBJ1-1, with 9 bases fitting TRBD1. Germline CDR1 reads MDHEN; CDR2 reads SYDVKM. CDR3 length: 14 amino acids. Trimming at V came to 4 bases and at J to 5 bases, leaving 5 bases not matched to a gene. The DNA of the CDR3 is TGTGCCAGCAGTTCTGGACAGGGGTGGACTGAAGCTTTCTTT. This encodes CASSSGQGWTEAFF.

The chain links TRBV7-2 to TRBJ2-5, with TRBD2 identical over 10 bases. Germline V gene lookup returns CDR1 SGHTA and CDR2 FQGNSA. V shed 1 base and J 5 bases; nucleotides not matched to a gene: 7. The CDR3 runs 16 residues. CDR3 protein: CASSLVTSGWVETQYF. The DNA of the CDR3 is TGTGCCAGCAGCTTAGTGACTAGCGGGTGGGTTGAGACCCAGTACTTC.